The following is a T cell receptor (beta chain) sequence with its context. Its antigen is currently unknown. This sample stems from a study of beta chain features in type 1 diabetes. Study observations and caveats: A closer apparent resemblance between naive, central memory and Treg TCRB repertoires was seen in patients than in healthy donors. Patients with Type 1 diabetes showed moderately but significantly shorter TCRB CDR3s in all four CD4+ subsets.

Stem cell-like memory, regulatory, central memory and naive CD4+ cells were sorted via CD45RO/CCR7/CD25/CD127/CD95/CD27. This CDR3 comprises 12 residues. CDR1 and CDR2 from the germline V gene are MNHNS and SASEGT. V was trimmed by 1 base and J by 13 bases, leaving 13 bases between them. Expressed TCRB transcripts were sequenced because the isolated RNA had all been reverse transcribed beforehand. Sequenced by immunoSEQ multiplex PCR; TCRdb stores in-frame clones only, minus some. The sample contains almost 350,000 clones, around 20% of which appear only once. Sequencing was performed on naive CD4+ T cells from blood. The TCR was taken from a woman in her late teens or twenties in good health. The V call is TRBV6-1, the J call TRBJ1-2, with D perhaps TRBD1 (5 bases). CDR3 residues: CASSEETEACTF. Written as DNA, the CDR3 is TGTGCCAGCAGTGAAGAGACAGAGGCGTGCACCTTC.